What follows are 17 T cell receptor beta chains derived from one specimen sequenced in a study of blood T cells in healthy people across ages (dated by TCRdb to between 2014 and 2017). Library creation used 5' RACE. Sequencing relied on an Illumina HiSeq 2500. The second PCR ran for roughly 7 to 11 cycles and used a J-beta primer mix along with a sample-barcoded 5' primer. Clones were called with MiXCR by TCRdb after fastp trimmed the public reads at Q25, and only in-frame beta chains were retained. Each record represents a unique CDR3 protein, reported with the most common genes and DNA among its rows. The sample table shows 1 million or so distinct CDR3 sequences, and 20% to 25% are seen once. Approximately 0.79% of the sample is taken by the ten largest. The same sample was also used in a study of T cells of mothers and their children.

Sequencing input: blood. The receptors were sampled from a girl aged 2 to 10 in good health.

The CDR3 loop reads CASSPPDRGWDTQYF. CDR3 nucleotides: TGTGCCAGCTCACCACCCGACAGGGGGTGGGATACGCAGTATTTT. The chain links TRBV18 to TRBJ2-3; 9 nucleotides align to TRBD1. Germline CDR1 reads KGHSH; CDR2 reads LQKENI. CDR3 length: 15 residues. J was trimmed by 6 bases and V by 0 bases; bases with no gene match: 4.

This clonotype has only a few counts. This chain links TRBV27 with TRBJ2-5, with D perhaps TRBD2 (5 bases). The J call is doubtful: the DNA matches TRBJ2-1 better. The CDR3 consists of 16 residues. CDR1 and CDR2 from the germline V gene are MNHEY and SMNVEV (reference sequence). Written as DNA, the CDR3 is TGTGCCAGCAGCCGCCCTGTTCGTCTGAGGGCGAGTGAGCAGTTCTTC. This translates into CASSRPVRLRASEQFF.

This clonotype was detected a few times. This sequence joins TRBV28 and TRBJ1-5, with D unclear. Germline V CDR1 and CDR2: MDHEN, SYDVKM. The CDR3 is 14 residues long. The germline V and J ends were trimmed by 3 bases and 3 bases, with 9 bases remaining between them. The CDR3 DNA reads TGTGCCAGCAGTTTGGGTAGCACCAATCAGCCCCAGCATTTT. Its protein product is CASSLGSTNQPQHF.

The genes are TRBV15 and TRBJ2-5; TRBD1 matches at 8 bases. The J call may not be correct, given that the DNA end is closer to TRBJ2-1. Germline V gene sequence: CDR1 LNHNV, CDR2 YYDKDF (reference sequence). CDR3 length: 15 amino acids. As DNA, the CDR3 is TGTGCCACCAGCGGAGGGACAGGACTTTGGAATGAGCAGTTCTTC. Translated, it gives CATSGGTGLWNEQFF.

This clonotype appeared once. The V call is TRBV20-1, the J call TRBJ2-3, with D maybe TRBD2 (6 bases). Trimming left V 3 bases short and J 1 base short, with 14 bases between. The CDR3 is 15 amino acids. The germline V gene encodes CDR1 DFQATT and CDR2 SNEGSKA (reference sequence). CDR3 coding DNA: TGCAGTGCTAGCCGGGACTGGCCCGGCACAGATACGCAGTATTTT. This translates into CSASRDWPGTDTQYF.

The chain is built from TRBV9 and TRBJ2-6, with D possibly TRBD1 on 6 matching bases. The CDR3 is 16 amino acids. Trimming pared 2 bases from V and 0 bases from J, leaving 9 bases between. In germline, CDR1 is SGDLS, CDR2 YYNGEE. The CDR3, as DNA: TGTGCCAGCAGCGTCGGGGACACCTCTGGGGCCAACGTCCTGACTTTC. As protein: CASSVGDTSGANVLTF.

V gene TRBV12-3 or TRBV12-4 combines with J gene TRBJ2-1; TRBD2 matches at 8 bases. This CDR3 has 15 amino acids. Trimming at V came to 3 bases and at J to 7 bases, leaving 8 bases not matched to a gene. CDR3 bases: TGTGCCAGCAGTTTGGGCGGGGGGACCTCGAATGAGCAGTTCTTC. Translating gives CASSLGGGTSNEQFF.

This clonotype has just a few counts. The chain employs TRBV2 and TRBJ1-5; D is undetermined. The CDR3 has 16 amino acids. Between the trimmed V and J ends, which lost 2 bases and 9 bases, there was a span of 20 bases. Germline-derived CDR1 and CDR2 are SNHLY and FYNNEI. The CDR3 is CASSEWPATLQSPQHF. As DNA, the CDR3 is TGTGCCAGCAGTGAATGGCCAGCGACCCTTCAGTCGCCCCAGCATTTT. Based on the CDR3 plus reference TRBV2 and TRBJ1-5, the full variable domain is EPEVTQTPSHQVTQMGQEVILRCVPISNHLYFYWYRQILGQKVEFLVSFYNNEISEKSEIFDDQFSVERPDGSNFTLKIRSTKLEDSAMYFCASSEWPATLQSPQHFGDGTRLSIL.

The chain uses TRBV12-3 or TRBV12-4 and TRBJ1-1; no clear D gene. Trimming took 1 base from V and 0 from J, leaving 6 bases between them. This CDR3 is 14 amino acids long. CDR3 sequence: CASSLGWMNTEAFF. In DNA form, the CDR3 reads TGTGCCAGCAGTTTAGGGTGGATGAACACTGAAGCTTTCTTT.

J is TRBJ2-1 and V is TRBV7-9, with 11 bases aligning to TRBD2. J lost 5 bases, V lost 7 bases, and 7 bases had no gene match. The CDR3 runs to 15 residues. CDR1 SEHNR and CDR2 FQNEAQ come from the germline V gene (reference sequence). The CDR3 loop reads CASILAGGMNNEQFF. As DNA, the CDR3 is TGTGCCAGCATCCTAGCGGGGGGAATGAACAATGAGCAGTTCTTC.

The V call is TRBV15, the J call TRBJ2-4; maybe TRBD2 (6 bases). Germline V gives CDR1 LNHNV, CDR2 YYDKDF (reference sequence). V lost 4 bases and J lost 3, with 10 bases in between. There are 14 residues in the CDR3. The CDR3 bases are TGTGCCACCAGCACCCTAGCGAGCAAAAACATTCAGTACTTC. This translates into CATSTLASKNIQYF.

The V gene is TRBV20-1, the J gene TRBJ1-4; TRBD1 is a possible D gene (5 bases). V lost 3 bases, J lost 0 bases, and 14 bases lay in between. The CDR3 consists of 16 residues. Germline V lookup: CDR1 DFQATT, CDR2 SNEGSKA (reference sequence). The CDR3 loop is CSASSGPLATNEKLFF. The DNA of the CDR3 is TGCAGTGCTAGTTCAGGGCCCCTCGCAACTAATGAAAAACTGTTTTTT.

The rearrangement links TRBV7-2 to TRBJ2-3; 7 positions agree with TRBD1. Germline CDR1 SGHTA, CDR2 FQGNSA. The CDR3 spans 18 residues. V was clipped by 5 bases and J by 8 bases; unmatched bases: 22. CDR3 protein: CASSASYDRAGIKATQYF. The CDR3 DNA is TGTGCCAGCAGCGCCTCATACGACAGGGCCGGAATTAAGGCTACGCAGTATTTT. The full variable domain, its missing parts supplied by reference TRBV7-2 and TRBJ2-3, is GAGVSQSPSNKVTEKGKDVELRCDPISGHTALYWYRQSLGQGLEFLIYFQGNSAPDKSGLPSDRFSAERTGGSVSTLTIQRTQQEDSAVYLCASSASYDRAGIKATQYFGPGTRLTVL.

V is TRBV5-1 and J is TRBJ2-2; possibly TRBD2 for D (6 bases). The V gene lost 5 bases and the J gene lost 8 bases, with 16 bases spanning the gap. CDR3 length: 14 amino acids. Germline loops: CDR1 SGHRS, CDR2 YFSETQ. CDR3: CASRLAAVLGELFF. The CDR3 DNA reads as TGCGCCAGCAGATTAGCGGCCGTTTTGGGGGAGCTGTTTTTT.

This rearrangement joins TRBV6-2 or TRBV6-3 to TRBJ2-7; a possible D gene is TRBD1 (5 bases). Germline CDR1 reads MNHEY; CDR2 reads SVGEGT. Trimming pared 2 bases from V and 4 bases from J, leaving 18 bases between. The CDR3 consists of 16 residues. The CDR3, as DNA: TGTGCCAGCAGTTACGTTTTGGCAGGGCCAAGGTACGAGCAGTACTTC. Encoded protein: CASSYVLAGPRYEQYF.

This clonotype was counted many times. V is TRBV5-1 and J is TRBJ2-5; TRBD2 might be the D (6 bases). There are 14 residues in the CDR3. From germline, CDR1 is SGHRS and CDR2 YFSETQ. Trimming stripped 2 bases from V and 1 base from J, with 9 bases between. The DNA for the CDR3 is TGCGCCAGCAGCTTTGGGGGGATCCAAGAGACCCAGTACTTC. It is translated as CASSFGGIQETQYF.

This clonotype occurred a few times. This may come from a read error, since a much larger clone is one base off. The CDR3 coding sequence is TGTGCCAGCAGTAGACAGCTAAACTACAATGAGCAGTTCTTC. It translates to CASSRQLNYNEQFF. The chain employs TRBV28 and TRBJ2-1, with D possibly TRBD1 on 5 matching bases. Germline V lookup: CDR1 MDHEN, CDR2 SYDVKM. The CDR3 totals 14 residues. The germline V and J ends were trimmed by 5 bases and 3 bases, with 11 bases remaining between them.